This is a list of T cell receptor beta chains from one sample in a study of blood T cell repertoires in COVID-19. Repertoires were generated with immunoSEQ multiplex PCR, while TCRdb's copy carries only in-frame clones and drops some. Of 250,000 or so clones in the sample, 85% to 90% were seen once. What was sequenced was peripheral blood. These TCRs come from a woman between 55 and 75 years old with acute or convalescent COVID-19. The CDR3 runs from the conserved cysteine through the conserved F or W. A D gene is named only where the DNA matches it firmly. Only part of the rows carry a size: once, few, many, or a class if the clone is expanded.

cdr3_aa: CAWSVSWTEAFF; cdr3_nt: TGTGCCTGGAGTGTATCCTGGACAGAAGCTTTCTTT; d_call: -; j_call: TRBJ1-1; v_call: TRBV30; clone_size: -
cdr3_aa: CAWSRAYEQYF; cdr3_nt: TGTGCCTGGAGTCGGGCCTACGAGCAGTACTTC; d_call: -; j_call: TRBJ2-7; v_call: TRBV30; clone_size: once
cdr3_aa: CATLGLTGGRRTEAFF; cdr3_nt: TGTGCCACCCTGGGACTTACCGGGGGACGGAGGACTGAAGCTTTCTTT; d_call: -; j_call: TRBJ1-1; v_call: TRBV2; clone_size: -
cdr3_aa: CASRLRGSYGYTF; cdr3_nt: TGTGCCAGCAGATTGAGAGGAAGCTATGGCTACACCTTC; d_call: -; j_call: TRBJ1-2; v_call: TRBV28; clone_size: -
cdr3_aa: CASSPNQGTTGNTIYF; cdr3_nt: TGTGCCAGCTCACCAAACCAGGGTACCACTGGAAACACCATATATTTT; d_call: -; j_call: TRBJ1-3; v_call: TRBV18; clone_size: -
cdr3_aa: CAWSVRGPFYNSPLHF; cdr3_nt: TGTGCCTGGAGTGTACGAGGGCCCTTCTATAATTCACCCCTCCACTTT; d_call: -; j_call: TRBJ1-6; v_call: TRBV30; clone_size: once
cdr3_aa: CASSHGAGQPQHF; cdr3_nt: TGTGCCAGCAGCCATGGGGCAGGACAGCCCCAGCATTTT; d_call: -; j_call: TRBJ1-5; v_call: TRBV7-8; clone_size: -
cdr3_aa: CASSRTSGGPGNEQFF; cdr3_nt: TGTGCCAGCAGCCGGACTAGCGGGGGGCCGGGTAATGAGCAGTTCTTC; d_call: TRBD2; j_call: TRBJ2-1; v_call: TRBV7-3; clone_size: -
cdr3_aa: CASSLSSSGSRNEQFF; cdr3_nt: TGTGCCAGCAGTTTAAGCTCTAGCGGGAGCCGCAATGAGCAGTTCTTC; d_call: TRBD2; j_call: TRBJ2-1; v_call: TRBV28; clone_size: -
cdr3_aa: CAWSVTSWASGANVLTF; cdr3_nt: TGTGCCTGGAGTGTAACGTCGTGGGCCTCTGGGGCCAACGTCCTGACTTTC; d_call: -; j_call: TRBJ2-6; v_call: TRBV30; clone_size: -
cdr3_aa: CASSLRLGVAGGLQTQYF; cdr3_nt: TGTGCCAGCAGCTTACGCCTTGGTGTAGCGGGGGGGCTTCAGACCCAGTACTTC; d_call: TRBD2; j_call: TRBJ2-5; v_call: TRBV7-2; clone_size: -
cdr3_aa: CASSSQGSGNTIYF; cdr3_nt: TGTGCCAGCAGTTCACAGGGCTCTGGAAACACCATATATTTT; d_call: -; j_call: TRBJ1-3; v_call: TRBV27; clone_size: -
cdr3_aa: CASSHRPGQGNGYTF; cdr3_nt: TGTGCCAGCAGTCACCGACCGGGACAGGGGAATGGCTACACCTTC; d_call: TRBD1; j_call: TRBJ1-2; v_call: TRBV28; clone_size: -
cdr3_aa: CASSKQGLNQPQHF; cdr3_nt: TGTGCCAGCAGCAAACAGGGACTAAATCAGCCCCAGCATTTT; d_call: -; j_call: TRBJ1-5; v_call: TRBV21-1; clone_size: -
cdr3_aa: CASSFQQGSEQFF; cdr3_nt: TGTGCCAGCAGCTTTCAACAGGGTAGTGAGCAGTTCTTC; d_call: -; j_call: TRBJ2-1; v_call: TRBV7-9; clone_size: medium-sized
cdr3_aa: CASSFLAGEYNEQFF; cdr3_nt: TGTGCCAGCAGCTTTCTAGCGGGAGAATACAATGAGCAGTTCTTC; d_call: TRBD2; j_call: TRBJ2-1; v_call: TRBV11-2; clone_size: -
cdr3_aa: CSVVPTGGNTEAFF; cdr3_nt: TGCAGCGTTGTACCGACAGGGGGGAACACTGAAGCTTTCTTT; d_call: TRBD1; j_call: TRBJ1-1; v_call: TRBV29-1; clone_size: -
cdr3_aa: CASSCQLVRDLTDSNQPQHF; cdr3_nt: TGTGCCAGCAGCTGCCAACTGGTCAGGGATTTAACCGATAGCAATCAGCCCCAGCATTTT; d_call: -; j_call: TRBJ1-5; v_call: TRBV7-3; clone_size: -
cdr3_aa: CAWRNRGGLSSYNEQFF; cdr3_nt: TGTGCCTGGAGGAACCGGGGGGGTCTCAGCTCCTACAATGAGCAGTTCTTC; d_call: TRBD2; j_call: TRBJ2-1; v_call: TRBV30; clone_size: once
cdr3_aa: CASSTGQGINNEQFF; cdr3_nt: TGTGCCAGCAGCACAGGACAGGGGATCAACAATGAGCAGTTCTTC; d_call: TRBD1; j_call: TRBJ2-1; v_call: TRBV6-5; clone_size: -
cdr3_aa: CASSHRATANKNIQYF; cdr3_nt: TGTGCCAGCAGCCACAGGGCTACCGCTAACAAAAACATTCAGTACTTC; d_call: -; j_call: TRBJ2-4; v_call: TRBV7-8; clone_size: few
cdr3_aa: CASSLYPRDRVEINWGNYGYTF; cdr3_nt: TGCGCCAGCAGCTTGTACCCCCGGGACAGGGTAGAGATCAATTGGGGTAACTATGGCTACACCTTC; d_call: TRBD1; j_call: TRBJ1-2; v_call: TRBV5-1; clone_size: -
cdr3_aa: CASSRGTEAFF; cdr3_nt: TGTGCCAGCTCCAGGGGCACTGAAGCTTTCTTT; d_call: -; j_call: TRBJ1-1; v_call: TRBV12-3/TRBV12-4; clone_size: -
cdr3_aa: CSVGSTGGWMGYTF; cdr3_nt: TGCAGCGTTGGATCCACAGGGGGCTGGATGGGCTACACCTTC; d_call: TRBD1; j_call: TRBJ1-2; v_call: TRBV29-1; clone_size: -
cdr3_aa: CASSREGQGNQPQHF; cdr3_nt: TGTGCCAGCAGTCGAGAGGGACAGGGCAATCAGCCCCAGCATTTT; d_call: TRBD1; j_call: TRBJ1-5; v_call: TRBV6-6; clone_size: -
cdr3_aa: CAWSRAGGALLGGYTF; cdr3_nt: TGTGCCTGGAGTCGGGCAGGGGGCGCGCTACTCGGCGGCTACACCTTC; d_call: TRBD1; j_call: TRBJ1-2; v_call: TRBV30; clone_size: -
cdr3_aa: CASSLFQGSGNTIYF; cdr3_nt: TGTGCCAGCAGCTTATTCCAGGGGTCTGGAAACACCATATATTTT; d_call: -; j_call: TRBJ1-3; v_call: TRBV5-6; clone_size: -
cdr3_aa: CASSQGALQTDTQYF; cdr3_nt: TGTGCCAGCAGCCAAGGGGCGCTACAGACAGATACGCAGTATTTT; d_call: -; j_call: TRBJ2-3; v_call: TRBV4-2; clone_size: -
cdr3_aa: CASSQDRSGVTYNEQFF; cdr3_nt: TGTGCCAGCAGCCAAGATCGGAGCGGGGTGACCTACAATGAGCAGTTCTTC; d_call: TRBD2; j_call: TRBJ2-1; v_call: TRBV14; clone_size: -
cdr3_aa: CASKSSGGALEQYF; cdr3_nt: TGTGCCAGCAAATCTAGCGGGGGGGCCCTCGAGCAGTACTTC; d_call: TRBD2; j_call: TRBJ2-7; v_call: TRBV6-5; clone_size: -
cdr3_aa: CASSLSLEGQLRIF; cdr3_nt: TGTGCCAGCAGCTTATCCCTCGAGGGACAGCTACGAATTTTT; d_call: TRBD1; j_call: TRBJ2-3; v_call: TRBV7-2; clone_size: -
cdr3_aa: CASSLGQRSGNTIYF; cdr3_nt: TGTGCCAGCAGCTTAGGACAGCGCTCTGGAAACACCATATATTTT; d_call: -; j_call: TRBJ1-3; v_call: TRBV7-9; clone_size: -
cdr3_aa: CASSQRTGRQPQHF; cdr3_nt: TGTGCCAGCAGCCAAAGGACAGGGCGACAGCCCCAGCATTTT; d_call: TRBD1; j_call: TRBJ1-5; v_call: TRBV3-1/TRBV3-2; clone_size: once
cdr3_aa: CASSLAGYNEKLFF; cdr3_nt: TGTGCCAGCTCACTGGCAGGTTATAATGAAAAACTGTTTTTT; d_call: -; j_call: TRBJ1-4; v_call: TRBV18; clone_size: -
cdr3_aa: CASSLVAGGNSPLHF; cdr3_nt: TGTGCCAGCAGCTTGGTGGCAGGGGGGAATTCACCCCTCCACTTT; d_call: TRBD1; j_call: TRBJ1-6; v_call: TRBV5-4; clone_size: once
cdr3_aa: CASSETRQGPYGYTF; cdr3_nt: TGTGCCAGCAGTGAGACCCGACAGGGGCCCTATGGCTACACCTTC; d_call: TRBD1; j_call: TRBJ1-2; v_call: TRBV6-1; clone_size: -